This T cell receptor (beta chain) was observed in a study of blood T cell repertoires in COVID-19. Study as a whole: Spain, Italy and the United States supplied samples that represented acute and convalescent COVID-19. Nucleic acid was either cDNA or gDNA, and it came from T cells, B-cell-depleted T cells, or PBMCs.

Germline CDR1 SEHNR, CDR2 FQNEAQ (reference sequence). V was trimmed by 2 bases and J by 5 bases, leaving 10 bases between them. CDR3 length equals 14 residues. The repertoire was sequenced with immunoSEQ multiplex PCR; TCRdb's copy has only in-frame clones and lacks some. The data contain roughly 140,000 clones, approximately 83% of them seen just once; the ten biggest clones take up 8%. The clonotype was recovered from a woman aged 55-69 years with COVID-19, enrolled during active disease. The sequenced sample was peripheral blood. The chain links TRBV7-9 to TRBJ2-1, with a possible D match to TRBD2 (5 bases). The CDR3, as DNA: TGTGCCAGCAGCTTATTAGGGAGTCACAATGAGCAGTTCTTC. Its translation: CASSLLGSHNEQFF.